Following are 8 T cell receptor beta chains from one sample sequenced in a study of early T cells in non-severe SARS-CoV-2 infection. TCRdb analysed the 5' RACE reads with MiXCR anew, one entry per CDR3 protein. The profile shows 90,000 to 130,000 distinct CDR3 sequences, 9% to 13% of them singletons. Sequenced sample: whole blood. These TCRs come from an adult who was a healthcare worker with PCR-confirmed SARS-CoV-2 infection or an uninfected control (not recorded which).

This clonotype was counted only a few times. The chain recombines TRBV7-9 with TRBJ2-2; D might be TRBD1 (6 bases). The germline gives CDR1 SEHNR, CDR2 FQNEAQ (reference sequence). The CDR3 runs 17 residues. Trimming stripped 5 bases from V and 4 bases from J, with 20 bases between. CDR3 protein: CASSPPLRDKRTGELFF. In DNA form, the CDR3 reads TGTGCCAGCAGCCCTCCACTCCGGGACAAACGCACCGGGGAGCTGTTTTTT.

The chain uses TRBV6-1 and TRBJ2-2, with 9 bases fitting TRBD1. The CDR3 consists of 16 residues. The V gene's germline CDR1 is MNHNS and CDR2 SASEGT. V was pared by 3 bases and J by 5 bases, with 7 bases of the junction left unmatched. The CDR3 sequence is CASSDSLGQGTGELFF. The CDR3 DNA reads as TGTGCCAGCAGTGATAGTTTGGGACAGGGTACCGGGGAGCTGTTTTTT.

The gene calls are TRBV7-8 and TRBJ2-7; TRBD2 might be the D (6 bases). The CDR3 is 16 residues long. The germline V gene encodes CDR1 SGHVS and CDR2 FQNEAQ. The V gene lost 4 bases and the J gene lost 2 bases, with 18 bases spanning the gap. The CDR3 loop is CASSSTLPGLPYEQYF. Here the CDR3 DNA reads TGTGCCAGCAGCTCCACCTTACCGGGACTCCCCTACGAGCAGTACTTC.

In its sample, this clonotype was seen a few times. Its ends do not fully match the called genes, so a read error is possible. V and J are TRBV28 and TRBJ1-6; D is possibly TRBD1 (5 bases). Germline V gene sequence: CDR1 MDHEN, CDR2 SYDVKM. This CDR3 is 14 amino acids long. CDR3 coding DNA: TGTGCCAGCAGTTTACTGGGGGGGAATTTACCCCTCCACTTT. This codes for CASSLLGGNLPLHF.

This clonotype was counted at least ten times. V is TRBV6-6 and J is TRBJ2-1; a possible D gene is TRBD2 (5 bases). Trimming took 0 bases from V and 6 from J, leaving 9 bases between them. The germline CDR1 and CDR2 sequences are MNHNY and SVGAGI (reference sequence). The CDR3 is made up of 14 amino acids. The CDR3: CASSYSAGPNEQFF. CDR3 DNA sequence: TGTGCCAGCAGTTACTCGGCGGGTCCCAATGAGCAGTTCTTC.

This clonotype was found a few times. CDR3 loop: CASSLVYWSTDTQYF. The CDR3 region has the DNA TGCGCCAGCAGCTTGGTTTACTGGAGCACAGATACGCAGTATTTT. This chain joins TRBV5-1 and TRBJ2-3; D uncertain. Germline loops: CDR1 SGHRS, CDR2 YFSETQ. Trimming took 0 bases from V and 0 from J, leaving 8 bases between them. CDR3 length: 15 amino acids.

There are a few counts of this clonotype. The rearrangement uses TRBV12-3 or TRBV12-4 and TRBJ2-1; 8 nucleotides align to TRBD2. The trim removed 2 bases at V and 4 bases at J, leaving 4 bases unmatched. The length of the CDR3 is 15 residues. The CDR3 spells CASSLLSGGYNEQFF. CDR3 nucleotide sequence: TGTGCCAGCAGTTTACTCAGCGGGGGATACAATGAGCAGTTCTTC.

The table lists this clonotype with many counts. The chain recombines TRBV2 with TRBJ2-1; 7 nucleotides match TRBD2. The trim removed 8 bases at V and 7 bases at J, leaving 11 bases unmatched. The germline V gene encodes CDR1 SNHLY and CDR2 FYNNEI. The length of the CDR3 is 14 residues. CDR3 coding DNA: TGTGCCAGCTGGCTGGCGGGAGATCGAAATGAGCAGTTCTTC. It codes for CASWLAGDRNEQFF. Complete variable domain (other parts from reference TRBV2 and TRBJ2-1): EPEVTQTPSHQVTQMGQEVILRCVPISNHLYFYWYRQILGQKVEFLVSFYNNEISEKSEIFDDQFSVERPDGSNFTLKIRSTKLEDSAMYFCASWLAGDRNEQFFGPGTRLTVL.